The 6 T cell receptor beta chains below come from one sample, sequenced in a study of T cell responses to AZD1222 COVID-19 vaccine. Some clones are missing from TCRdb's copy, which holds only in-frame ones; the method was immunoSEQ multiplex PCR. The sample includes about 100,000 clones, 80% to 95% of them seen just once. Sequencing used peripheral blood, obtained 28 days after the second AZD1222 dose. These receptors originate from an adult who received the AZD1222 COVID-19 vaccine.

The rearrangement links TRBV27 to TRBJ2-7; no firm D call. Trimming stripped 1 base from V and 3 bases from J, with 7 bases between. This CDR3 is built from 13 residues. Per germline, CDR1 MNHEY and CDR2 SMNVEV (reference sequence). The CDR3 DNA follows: TGTGCCAGCAGTTTATATAGGAACTACGAGCAGTACTTC. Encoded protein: CASSLYRNYEQYF.

This CDR3 is CASSHVGSNQPQHF. The CDR3, as DNA: TGTGCCAGCAGCCACGTAGGTAGCAATCAGCCCCAGCATTTT. The chain joins TRBV3-1 (or the pseudogene TRBV3-2) to TRBJ1-5, with D hard to call. Germline V gene data show CDR1 as LGHDT and CDR2 as YNNKEL (reference sequence). The CDR3 spans 14 residues. Trimming took off 3 bases at V and 0 bases at J, with 6 bases between the two ends.

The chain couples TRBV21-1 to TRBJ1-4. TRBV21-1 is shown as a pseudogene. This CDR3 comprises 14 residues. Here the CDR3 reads CASYTGIRAGKLFF. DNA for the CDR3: TGTGCCTCCTATACGGGGATCCGAGCCGGAAAACTGTTTTTT.

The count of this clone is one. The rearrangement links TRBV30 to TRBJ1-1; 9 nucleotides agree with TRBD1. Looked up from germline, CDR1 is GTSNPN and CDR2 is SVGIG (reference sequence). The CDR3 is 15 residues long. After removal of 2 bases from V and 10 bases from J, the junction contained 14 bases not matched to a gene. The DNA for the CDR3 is TGTGCCTGGAGTCCCTCCGGACAGGGGTTGGGTGTAGCTTTCTTT. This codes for CAWSPSGQGLGVAFF.

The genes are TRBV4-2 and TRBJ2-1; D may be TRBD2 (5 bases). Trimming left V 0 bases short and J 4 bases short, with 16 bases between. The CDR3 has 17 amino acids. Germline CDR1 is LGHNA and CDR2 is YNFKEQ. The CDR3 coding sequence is TGTGCCAGCAGCCAAGAACCTCCTCCCACGGGATACAATGAGCAGTTCTTC. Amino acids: CASSQEPPPTGYNEQFF.

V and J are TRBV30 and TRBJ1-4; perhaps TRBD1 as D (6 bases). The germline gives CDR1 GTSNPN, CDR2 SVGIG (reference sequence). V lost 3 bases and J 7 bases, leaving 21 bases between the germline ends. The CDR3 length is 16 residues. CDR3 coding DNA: TGTGCCTGGAGGTCCCTAGGGGACACAGTGTTTGAAAAACTGTTTTTT. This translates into CAWRSLGDTVFEKLFF. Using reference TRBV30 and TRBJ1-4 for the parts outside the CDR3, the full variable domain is SQTIHQWPATLVQPVGSPLSLECTVEGTSNPNLYWYRQAAGRGLQLLFYSVGIGQISSEVPQNLSASRPQDRQFILSSKKLLLSDSGFYLCAWRSLGDTVFEKLFFGSGTQLSVL.